The 28 T cell receptor beta chains in this list originate from one sample, sequenced in a study of Ad26.COV2.S vaccination and SARS-CoV-2 variants (dated by TCRdb to about 2021). The library was prepared using the immunoSEQ multiplex PCR assay. What TCRdb holds here is the immuneACCESS table cut down to in-frame rearrangements. Part of the clones is not present; checked against another copy, under half of the missing clones reflect an unresolved V gene, and the others are unexplained. This sample gives 430,000 or so clones in total; more than 80% of them show up just once. The ten largest make up 9% to 15% of the sample. The treatment or condition label of this sample denotes: around 19 received Ad26.COV2.S at low or high dose, single or two shots; roughly 5 received placebo; per-sample allocation not given. For vaccine and placebo recipients, repertoires were sequenced using samples collected on day 63 after the first injection.

This specimen consisted of peripheral blood, obtained in a trial of Ad26.COV2.S vaccine versus placebo. These receptors all stem from a person between 18 and 65 years old who received the Ad26.COV2.S COVID-19 vaccine or a placebo.

The genes are TRBV2 and TRBJ2-1; 8 nucleotides align to TRBD2. Germline CDR1 reads SNHLY; CDR2 reads FYNNEI. V shed 2 bases, J shed 5 bases, and the junction held 8 bases outside the gene matches. The CDR3 is 16 amino acids. CDR3 nucleotides: TGTGCCAGCAGTGAATGGACTAGCTTACAAAACAATGAGCAGTTCTTC. Protein product: CASSEWTSLQNNEQFF. Supplemented by reference TRBV2 and TRBJ2-1, the full variable domain reads EPEVTQTPSHQVTQMGQEVILRCVPISNHLYFYWYRQILGQKVEFLVSFYNNEISEKSEIFDDQFSVERPDGSNFTLKIRSTKLEDSAMYFCASSEWTSLQNNEQFFGPGTRLTVL.

V usage is TRBV5-1 and J usage is TRBJ2-1; 10 bases match TRBD2. Trimming at V came to 4 bases and at J to 6 bases, leaving 4 bases not matched to a gene. The V gene's germline CDR1 is SGHRS and CDR2 YFSETQ. This CDR3 region has 14 residues. The CDR3: CASSLGTSVNEQFF. The CDR3 coding sequence is TGCGCCAGCAGCCTCGGGACTAGCGTCAATGAGCAGTTCTTC.

This chain links TRBV7-3 with TRBJ2-3; the match to TRBD2 covers 9 bases. V gave up 6 bases and J gave up 5 bases; unmatched junction bases: 9. This CDR3 spans 15 amino acids. CDR1 and CDR2 from the germline V gene are SGHTA and FQGTGA. This CDR3 reads CASSNVAGVEDTQYF. CDR3 DNA: TGTGCCAGCAGTAACGTAGCGGGAGTGGAAGATACGCAGTATTTT.

This sequence joins TRBV27 and TRBJ2-2, with no clear D. The CDR3 totals 15 residues. Trimming removed 8 bases at V and 1 base at J, with 14 bases between. Per the germline V gene, CDR1 is MNHEY and CDR2 is SMNVEV (reference sequence). The DNA for the CDR3 is TGTGCCAGCCTTAGTAGCTACGTGAACACCGGGGAGCTGTTTTTT. This codes for CASLSSYVNTGELFF.

The chain couples TRBV4-2 to TRBJ1-4, with D uncertain. Germline assignment: CDR1 LGHNA and CDR2 YNFKEQ. Trimming took 0 bases from V and 2 from J, leaving 7 bases between them. This CDR3 region has 15 residues. CDR3 sequence: CASSQEGGTNEKLFF. As DNA, the CDR3 is TGTGCCAGCAGCCAAGAAGGAGGGACTAATGAAAAACTGTTTTTT.

The genes are TRBV29-1 and TRBJ1-1; D unclear. Germline values: CDR1 SQVTM, CDR2 ANQGSEA. Trimming removed 1 base from V and 4 bases from J, with 13 bases in between. The CDR3 is made up of 14 amino acids. As DNA, the CDR3 is TGCAGCGTTGAAGTGGGCGGACGGGCCACTGAAGCTTTCTTT. It codes for CSVEVGGRATEAFF.

The chain carries TRBV7-6 and TRBJ2-7, with 10 bases aligning to TRBD2. Germline V CDR1 and CDR2: SGHVS, FNYEAQ. V was clipped by 0 bases and J by 4 bases; unmatched bases: 6. This CDR3 region has 16 residues. The DNA for the CDR3 is TGTGCCAGCAGCTTAGCGGCTAGCGGGAGTGGTTACGAGCAGTACTTC. Encoded protein: CASSLAASGSGYEQYF.

The chain links TRBV2 to TRBJ2-5; a weak D match, TRBD2 (6 bases). CDR1 is SNHLY, CDR2 FYNNEI, per germline. The CDR3 has 12 residues. Between the trimmed V and J ends, which lost 4 bases and 5 bases, there was a span of 8 bases. This chain's CDR3 is CASSGGGETQYF. CDR3 in DNA: TGTGCCAGCAGTGGTGGGGGGGAGACCCAGTACTTC.

This chain joins TRBV10-1 and TRBJ1-6; D unresolved. Trimming left V 4 bases short and J 3 bases short, with 16 bases between. Germline V lookup: CDR1 WNHNN, CDR2 SYGVQD (reference sequence). This CDR3 is built from 17 residues. The CDR3 bases are TGCGCCAGCAGTGGGGCAACTCGACATCGCTATAATTCACCCCTCCACTTT. Amino acid sequence: CASSGATRHRYNSPLHF.

With respect to this clone: Other DNA variants within this sample encode the same CDR3. The genes are TRBV27 and TRBJ1-2; a possible D gene is TRBD1 (5 bases). V dropped 9 bases and J dropped 3 bases, with 17 bases sitting between them. There are 14 residues in the CDR3. Germline CDR1 reads MNHEY; CDR2 reads SMNVEV (reference sequence). The CDR3 reads CASSLLQVHYGYTF. As DNA, the CDR3 is TGTGCCAGTTCACTCCTACAGGTTCACTATGGCTACACCTTC.

In DNA form, the CDR3 reads TGCGCCAGCAGGGCCCCGGGAGTTGGGAATGAAAAACTGTTTTTT. Translation gives CASRAPGVGNEKLFF. The gene calls are TRBV5-1 and TRBJ1-4; D not resolved. CDR1 and CDR2 (germline): SGHRS, YFSETQ. Trimming removed 5 bases at V and 5 bases at J, with 16 bases between. CDR3 length: 15 residues.

The chain couples TRBV2 to TRBJ1-5; 8 nucleotides agree with TRBD1. This CDR3 has 15 amino acids. The V segment lost 4 bases and the J segment 1 base; nucleotides outside the gene matches: 3. CDR1 and CDR2 from the germline V gene are SNHLY and FYNNEI. CDR3 sequence: CASSVQGASNQPQHF. The CDR3 DNA reads as TGTGCCAGCAGTGTGCAGGGGGCAAGCAATCAGCCCCAGCATTTT.

The chain uses TRBV27 and TRBJ2-5; D is perhaps TRBD2 (6 bases). The ends were cut back, 5 bases at V and 4 bases at J, with 11 bases in the middle. CDR1 and CDR2 from the germline V gene are MNHEY and SMNVEV (reference sequence). This CDR3 has 13 amino acids. As DNA, the CDR3 is TGTGCCAGCAGTCCTCACGGGAGAGAGACCCAGTACTTC. Translating it yields CASSPHGRETQYF.

The rearrangement links TRBV6-5 to TRBJ2-2; TRBD2 agrees at 9 bases. Germline assignment: CDR1 MNHEY and CDR2 SVGAGI. V trimming: 7 bases; J trimming: 7 bases; junction bases outside the gene matches: 7. The CDR3 has 14 residues. The CDR3 DNA sequence: TGTGCCAGCACAAGACTAGCGGAAGGCGGGGAGCTGTTTTTT. Encoded protein: CASTRLAEGGELFF.

The chain couples TRBV29-1 to TRBJ1-2; 7 bases match TRBD1. This CDR3 comprises 12 residues. Trimming cost V 5 bases and J 8 bases; bases outside gene matches: 8. Germline CDR1 is SQVTM and CDR2 is ANQGSEA. The CDR3 protein is CSVSGQNGGYTF. The DNA for the CDR3 is TGCAGCGTTTCGGGACAGAACGGGGGCTACACCTTC.

Only one count was recorded for this clone. The V call is TRBV30, the J call TRBJ1-2; D remains ambiguous. V lost 6 bases to trimming and J lost 3 bases, with 17 bases between them. Per the germline V gene, CDR1 is GTSNPN and CDR2 is SVGIG (reference sequence). The CDR3 sequence is 14 residues long. Here the CDR3 reads CACYIGIWHYGYTF. DNA of the CDR3: TGTGCCTGCTATATCGGTATCTGGCACTATGGCTACACCTTC.

The chain links TRBV7-9 to TRBJ2-7; D remains unclear. The V and J ends lost 5 bases and 2 bases respectively, with 13 bases between them. CDR1 SEHNR and CDR2 FQNEAQ come from the germline V gene (reference sequence). This CDR3 contains 14 residues. The DNA for the CDR3 is TGTGCCAGCAGCGCGCAACCGGTCCCCTACGAGCAGTACTTC. This sequence encodes CASSAQPVPYEQYF.

This clone was counted a few times. The chain links TRBV3-1 (or the pseudogene TRBV3-2) to TRBJ2-1; D not certain. In germline, CDR1 is LGHDT, CDR2 YNNKEL (reference sequence). V was clipped by 8 bases and J by 1 base, with 15 bases between them. This CDR3 spans 15 amino acids. The CDR3 region has the DNA TGTGCCAGCCACCCCCGAGCTGGATCCTACAATGAGCAGTTCTTC. As protein: CASHPRAGSYNEQFF.

The chain recombines TRBV9 with TRBJ2-3; 11 bases line up with TRBD2. Per germline, CDR1 SGDLS and CDR2 YYNGEE. The ends lost 1 base at V and 2 bases at J; junction bases unmatched: 6. This CDR3 has 17 amino acids. The CDR3 protein is CASSVRGTSGPTDTQYF. The CDR3, as DNA: TGTGCCAGCAGCGTAAGGGGGACTAGCGGACCCACAGATACGCAGTATTTT.

This clone is a singleton in its sample. V usage is TRBV7-2 and J usage is TRBJ2-7, with a possible D match to TRBD2 (5 bases). V shed 1 base and J shed 7 bases, with 11 bases lying between them. Germline V gene lookup returns CDR1 SGHTA and CDR2 FQGNSA. The CDR3 is 13 residues long. The CDR3 coding sequence is TGTGCCAGCAGCTTAGGGACTCGTACGGAGCAGTACTTC. It translates to CASSLGTRTEQYF.

V usage is TRBV24-1 and J usage is TRBJ2-3; 10 nucleotides align to TRBD1. The junction had 9 bases not matched to a gene; V was cut back by 3 bases and J by 1 base. This CDR3 spans 18 amino acids. Germline V gene lookup returns CDR1 KGHDR and CDR2 SFDVKD. The CDR3, as DNA: TGTGCCACCAGTGATCCCCCTGGGACAGGGGAACGCACAGATACGCAGTATTTT. Its translation: CATSDPPGTGERTDTQYF.

This sequence joins TRBV6-2 or TRBV6-3 and TRBJ1-1, with TRBD1 matching 7 bases. The CDR3 has 16 residues. V dropped 5 bases and J dropped 0; count of bases not matched to a gene: 9. CDR1 MNHEY and CDR2 SVGEGT come from the germline V gene. The chain's CDR3 is CASSNRDRSMNTEAFF. DNA of the CDR3: TGTGCCAGCAGTAACCGGGACAGAAGCATGAACACTGAAGCTTTCTTT.

The chain employs TRBV7-6 and TRBJ1-1; TRBD1 agrees at 8 bases. Trimming took 4 bases from V and 5 from J; bases not matched to a gene: 12. Germline CDR1 and CDR2: SGHVS and FNYEAQ. This CDR3 has 16 residues. This CDR3 is CASSSTGDPGGTEAFF. The CDR3 region has the DNA TGTGCCAGCAGCTCGACAGGGGACCCGGGAGGGACTGAAGCTTTCTTT. Complete variable domain (other parts from reference TRBV7-6 and TRBJ1-1): GAGVSQSPRYKVTKRGQDVALRCDPISGHVSLYWYRQALGQGPEFLTYFNYEAQQDKSGLPNDRFSAERPEGSISTLTIQRTEQRDSAMYRCASSSTGDPGGTEAFFGQGTRLTVV.

CDR3 sequence (DNA): TGTGCCAGCAGCCCTAATGCGGCCATGACGCCGGAGACCCAGTACTTC. The encoded protein is CASSPNAAMTPETQYF. The chain uses TRBV3-1 (or the pseudogene TRBV3-2) and TRBJ2-5; D is unclear. The germline CDR1 and CDR2 sequences are LGHDT and YNNKEL (reference sequence). V gave up 4 bases and J gave up 5 bases, with 20 bases separating them. This CDR3 spans 16 amino acids.

This chain uses TRBV4-3 with TRBJ2-1; 11 positions match TRBD2. CDR1 and CDR2 from the germline V gene are LGHNA and YSLEER. V lost 3 bases to trimming and J lost 2 bases; unmatched junction nucleotides: 3. The CDR3 has 16 residues. The CDR3 DNA reads as TGCGCCAGCAGCCACCTAGCGGGGGGCCCCTACAATGAGCAGTTCTTC. Translating gives CASSHLAGGPYNEQFF.

V is TRBV2 and J is TRBJ2-7; 13 bases fit TRBD2. Germline assignment: CDR1 SNHLY and CDR2 FYNNEI. This CDR3 is built from 14 residues. The J segment lost 6 bases and the V segment lost 7 bases, leaving 6 bases of the junction unmatched. The CDR3 sequence: CASTPGLAGREQYF. CDR3 sequence (DNA): TGTGCCAGCACCCCGGGACTAGCGGGACGCGAGCAGTACTTC.

This CDR3 is CASSLAGLSYEQYF. The CDR3 DNA follows: TGCGCCAGCAGCCTAGCAGGCCTCTCCTACGAGCAGTACTTC. The chain joins TRBV5-1 to TRBJ2-7, with a weak D call TRBD2 (5 bases). The CDR3 loop spans 14 amino acids. Germline V lookup: CDR1 SGHRS, CDR2 YFSETQ. V was clipped by 4 bases and J by 0 bases, with 11 bases between them.

The genes are TRBV24-1 and TRBJ2-3; 7 bases align to TRBD2. This CDR3 region has 15 residues. Germline CDR1 KGHDR, CDR2 SFDVKD. The V gene end was trimmed by 4 bases and the J gene end by 6 bases; junction bases not matched to a gene: 9. The CDR3 DNA sequence: TGTGCCACCAGTGAGACTAGCCAGCAACCGGATACGCAGTATTTT. Residues: CATSETSQQPDTQYF.